Listed below are T cell receptor beta chains from one sample, sequenced in a study of CDR3 diversity in severe acne. From the PCR reads, TCRdb called clonotypes with MiXCR, one entry per CDR3 protein. The sample carries some 84,000 distinct CDR3 sequences, 45% to 50% recorded once. Specimen: blood. Receptors were obtained from a male donor in good health, serving as a control. The conserved cysteine and the conserved F or W are not part of the CDR3 here.

TRBV25-1	TRBJ1-5	ASSRTGGGWNQPQH
TRBV9	TRBJ1-3	ASSVVDSTGYGNTIY
TRBV9	TRBJ1-3	ASSEGTGMNTIY
TRBV2	TRBJ2-1	ASSELMTSGEQF
TRBV29-1	TRBJ1-3	SVEVPGGSGNTIY
TRBV7-9	TRBJ2-7	ASTRDGSYEQY
TRBV13	TRBJ2-5	ASGQRGGQETQY
TRBV10-3	TRBJ2-3	AISLTGTSTDTQY
TRBV15	TRBJ2-5	ATSREGRETQY
TRBV30	TRBJ2-5	AWRRLAGKETQY
TRBV2	TRBJ1-2	ASSVSSNYGYT
TRBV7-9	TRBJ2-7	ASSLPSGPSYEQY
TRBV6-5	TRBJ1-2	ASRRGQDYGYT
TRBV11-2	TRBJ2-7	ASSPRGQGNYEQY
TRBV25-1	TRBJ2-7	ASSPAGQYEQY
TRBV7-8	TRBJ1-5	AGGEVDQPQH
TRBV7-9	TRBJ1-1	ASSLVKGVSTEAF
TRBV6-4	TRBJ2-3	ASGGLAGEFRGTDTQY
TRBV20-1	TRBJ2-7	SARRPGEGNYEQY
TRBV9	TRBJ2-3	ASSPGGFTDTQY
TRBV20-1	TRBJ2-7	SPEPTETYEQY
TRBV3-1	TRBJ2-5	ASSPTSGQETQY
TRBV5-5	TRBJ1-2	ASSFGTGDWNYGYT
TRBV24-1	TRBJ1-2	ATSDPIGYT
TRBV30	TRBJ1-1	AWRGLGMNTEAF
TRBV12-3/TRBV12-4	TRBJ1-6	ASRQGLGPLH
TRBV20-1	TRBJ1-1	SAKGSGTTEAF
TRBV12-5	TRBJ2-7	ASVPLAGGAYEQY
TRBV28	TRBJ2-5	ASSPSRGGETQY
TRBV11-2	TRBJ2-7	ASSGAGTGVGEQY
TRBV19	TRBJ1-5	ASGQPPNQPQH
TRBV4-1	TRBJ1-1	ASSPAGHANTEAF
TRBV25-1	TRBJ1-2	ASSFRGAYGYT
TRBV5-5	TRBJ2-7	ASSGGASYEQY
TRBV4-1	TRBJ1-5	ASSHPLRRQPQH
TRBV6-1	.	ASSRPTGISYEQY
TRBV29-1	TRBJ1-1	SVERANTEAF
TRBV6-5	TRBJ2-7	ASSYWDSSYEQY
TRBV5-1	TRBJ2-2	ASSLKNGGGELF
TRBV5-1	TRBJ2-7	ASSVTEAEYEQY
TRBV15	TRBJ2-5	ATSSLGPQETQY
TRBV7-2	TRBJ2-3	ASNKRAGGEDTQY